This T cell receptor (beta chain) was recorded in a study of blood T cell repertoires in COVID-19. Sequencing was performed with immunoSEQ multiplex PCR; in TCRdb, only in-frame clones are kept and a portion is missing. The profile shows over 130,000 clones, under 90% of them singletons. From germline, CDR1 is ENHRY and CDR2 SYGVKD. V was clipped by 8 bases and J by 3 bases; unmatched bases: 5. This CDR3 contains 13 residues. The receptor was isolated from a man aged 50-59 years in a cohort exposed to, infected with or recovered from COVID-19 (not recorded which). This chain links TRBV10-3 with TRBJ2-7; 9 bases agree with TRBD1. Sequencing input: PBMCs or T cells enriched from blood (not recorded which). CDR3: CAISGTGLYEQYF. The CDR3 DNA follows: TGTGCCATCTCCGGGACAGGGCTCTACGAGCAGTACTTC.